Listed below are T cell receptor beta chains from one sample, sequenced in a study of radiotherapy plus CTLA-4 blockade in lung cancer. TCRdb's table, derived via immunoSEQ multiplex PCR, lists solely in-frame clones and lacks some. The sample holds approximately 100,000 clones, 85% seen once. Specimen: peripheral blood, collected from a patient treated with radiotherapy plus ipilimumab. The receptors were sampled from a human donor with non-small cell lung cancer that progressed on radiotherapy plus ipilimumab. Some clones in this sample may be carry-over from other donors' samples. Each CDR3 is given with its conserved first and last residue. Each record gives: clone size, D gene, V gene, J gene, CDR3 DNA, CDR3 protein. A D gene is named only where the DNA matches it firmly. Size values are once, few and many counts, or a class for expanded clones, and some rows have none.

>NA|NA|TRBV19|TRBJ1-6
TGTGCCAGCAACTTTGCCGGGACGGGCAATTCACCCCTCCACTTT
CASNFAGTGNSPLHF
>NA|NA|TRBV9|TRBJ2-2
TGTGCCAGCAGCTCCCGGGACATCAACACCGGGGAGCTGTTTTTT
CASSSRDINTGELFF
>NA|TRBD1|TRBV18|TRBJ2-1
TGTGCCAGCTCACCACTTGACAGGGGGCGAAGGGATGAGCAGTTCTTC
CASSPLDRGRRDEQFF
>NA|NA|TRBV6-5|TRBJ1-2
TGTGCCAGCAAGGTTCCAGGGATAGGGAATGGCTACACCTTC
CASKVPGIGNGYTF
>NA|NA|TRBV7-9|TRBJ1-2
TGTGCCAGCAGCTCGGACAACGACTATGGCTACACCTTC
CASSSDNDYGYTF
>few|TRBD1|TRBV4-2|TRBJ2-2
TGTGCCAGCAGCCGCCAGGGACAGGGGGGGACCGGGGAGCTGTTTTTT
CASSRQGQGGTGELFF
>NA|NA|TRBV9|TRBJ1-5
TGTGCCAGCAGCGCCCGTAGCAATCAGCCCCAGCATTTT
CASSARSNQPQHF
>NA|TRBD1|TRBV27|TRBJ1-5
TGTGCCAGCAGTTCAAAATCAATCCAGGGGGGAAACCAGCCCCAGCATTTT
CASSSKSIQGGNQPQHF
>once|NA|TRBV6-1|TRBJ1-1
TGTGCCAGCGGAACCGGGGACACTGAAGCTTTCTTT
CASGTGDTEAFF
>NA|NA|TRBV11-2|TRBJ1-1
TGTGCCAGCAGCTTAGGGGACGGACCGGCTTTCTTT
CASSLGDGPAFF
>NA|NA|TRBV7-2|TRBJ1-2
TGTGCCAGCAGCTTAGCAGGGTTCTATGGCTACACCTTC
CASSLAGFYGYTF
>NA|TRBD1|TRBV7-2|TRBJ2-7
TGTGCCAGCAACCAAGACAGGGGGCACTCCTACGAGCAGTACTTC
CASNQDRGHSYEQYF
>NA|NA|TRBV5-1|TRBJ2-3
TGCGCCAGCAGCTTGGAATCCAGGGCTAGCACAGATACGCAGTATTTT
CASSLESRASTDTQYF
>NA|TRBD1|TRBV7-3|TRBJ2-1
TGTGCCAGCAGCCCTTGGGGACAGGGTTACAATGAGCAGTTCTTC
CASSPWGQGYNEQFF
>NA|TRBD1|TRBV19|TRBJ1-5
TGTGCCAGTAGTACTACGCGGACAGGGTTCAATCAGCCCCAGCATTTT
CASSTTRTGFNQPQHF
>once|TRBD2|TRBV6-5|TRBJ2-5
TGTGCCAGCAGTTACAAACTAGCGGGGGGCTGGAAGACCCAGTACTTC
CASSYKLAGGWKTQYF
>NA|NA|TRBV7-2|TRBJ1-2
TGTGCCAGCAGCTTAGAACCAGGAGTTAACTATGGCTACACCTTC
CASSLEPGVNYGYTF
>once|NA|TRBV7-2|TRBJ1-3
TGTGCCAGCAGCTTAGCGGCCGGCCGTAACACCATATATTTT
CASSLAAGRNTIYF
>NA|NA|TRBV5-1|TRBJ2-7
TGCGCCAGCAGCTGGGGTCGGGCAGCCCGCTACGAGCAGTACTTC
CASSWGRAARYEQYF
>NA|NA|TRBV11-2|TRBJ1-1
TGTGCCAGCAGCTTAAGAGGTGGATCTTGGTCTGAAGCTTTCTTT
CASSLRGGSWSEAFF